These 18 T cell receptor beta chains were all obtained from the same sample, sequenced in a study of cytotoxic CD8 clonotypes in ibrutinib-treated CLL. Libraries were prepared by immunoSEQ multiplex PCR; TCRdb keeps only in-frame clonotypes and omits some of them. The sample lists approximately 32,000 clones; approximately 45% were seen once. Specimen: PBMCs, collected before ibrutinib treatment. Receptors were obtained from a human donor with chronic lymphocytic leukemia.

The CDR3 here is CASSRDRNTEAFF. The CDR3 nucleotides are TGTGCCAGCAGCCGGGACAGGAACACTGAAGCTTTCTTT. The chain has TRBV7-3 and TRBJ1-1; TRBD1 matches 7 bases. Germline values: CDR1 SGHTA, CDR2 FQGTGA. After removal of 5 bases from V and 1 base from J, the junction contained 1 base not matched to a gene. CDR3 length: 13 residues.

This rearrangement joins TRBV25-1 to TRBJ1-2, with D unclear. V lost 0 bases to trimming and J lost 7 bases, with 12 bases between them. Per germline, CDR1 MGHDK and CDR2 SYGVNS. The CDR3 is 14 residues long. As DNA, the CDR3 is TGTGCCAGCAGTGAATATATTGGGGATGGTGGCTACACCTTC. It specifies CASSEYIGDGGYTF.

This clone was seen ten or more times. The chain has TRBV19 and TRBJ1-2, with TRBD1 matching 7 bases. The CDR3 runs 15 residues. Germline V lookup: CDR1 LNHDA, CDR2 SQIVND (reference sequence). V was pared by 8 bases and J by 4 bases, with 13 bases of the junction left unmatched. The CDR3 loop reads CASSRGQKDGYGYTF. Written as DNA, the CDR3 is TGTGCCAGTTCAAGGGGACAGAAAGATGGCTATGGCTACACCTTC.

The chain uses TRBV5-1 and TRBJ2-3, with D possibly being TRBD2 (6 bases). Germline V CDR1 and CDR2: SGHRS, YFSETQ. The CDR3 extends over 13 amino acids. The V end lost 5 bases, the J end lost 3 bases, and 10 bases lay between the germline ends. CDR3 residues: CASRLAETDTQYF. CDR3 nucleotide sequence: TGCGCCAGCAGGTTAGCGGAGACAGATACGCAGTATTTT.

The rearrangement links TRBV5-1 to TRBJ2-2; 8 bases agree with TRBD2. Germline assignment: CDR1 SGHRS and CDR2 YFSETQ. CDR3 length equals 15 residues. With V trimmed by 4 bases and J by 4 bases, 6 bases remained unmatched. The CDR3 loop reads CASSISGGSTGELFF. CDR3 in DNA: TGCGCCAGCAGCATCAGCGGGGGAAGCACCGGGGAGCTGTTTTTT.

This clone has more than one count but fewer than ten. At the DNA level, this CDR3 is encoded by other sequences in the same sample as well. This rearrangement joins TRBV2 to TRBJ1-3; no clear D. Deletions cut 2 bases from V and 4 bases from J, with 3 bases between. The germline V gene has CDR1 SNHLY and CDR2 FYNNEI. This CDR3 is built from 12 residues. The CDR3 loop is CASSERGNTIYF. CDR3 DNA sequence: TGTGCCAGCAGTGAAAGGGGAAACACCATATATTTT.

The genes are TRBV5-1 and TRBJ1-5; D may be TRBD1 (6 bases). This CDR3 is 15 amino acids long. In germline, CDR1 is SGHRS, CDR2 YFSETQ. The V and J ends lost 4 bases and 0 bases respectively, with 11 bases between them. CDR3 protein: CASSIGQHSNQPQHF. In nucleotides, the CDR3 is TGCGCCAGCAGCATTGGACAGCATAGCAATCAGCCCCAGCATTTT.

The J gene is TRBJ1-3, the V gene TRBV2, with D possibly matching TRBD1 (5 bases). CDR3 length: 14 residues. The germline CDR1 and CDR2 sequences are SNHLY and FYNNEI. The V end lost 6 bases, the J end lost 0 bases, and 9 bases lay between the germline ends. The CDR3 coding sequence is TGTGCCAGCAGCCCAGGGTTCTCTGGAAACACCATATATTTT. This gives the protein CASSPGFSGNTIYF.

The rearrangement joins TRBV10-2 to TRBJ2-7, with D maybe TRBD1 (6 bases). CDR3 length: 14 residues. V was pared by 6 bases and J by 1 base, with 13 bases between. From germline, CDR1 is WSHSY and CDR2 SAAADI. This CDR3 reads CASSPPGQSYEQYF. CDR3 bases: TGCGCCAGCAGCCCTCCGGGACAATCCTACGAGCAGTACTTC.

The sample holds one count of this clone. The CDR3 DNA is TGTGCCAGTAGTATCTATTCTGGGCAGTATAATGAAAAACTGTTTTTT. It translates to CASSIYSGQYNEKLFF. The genes are TRBV19 and TRBJ1-4; D remains unclear. Looked up from germline, CDR1 is LNHDA and CDR2 is SQIVND (reference sequence). The V and J ends lost 3 bases and 4 bases respectively, with 15 bases between them. The length of the CDR3 is 16 residues.

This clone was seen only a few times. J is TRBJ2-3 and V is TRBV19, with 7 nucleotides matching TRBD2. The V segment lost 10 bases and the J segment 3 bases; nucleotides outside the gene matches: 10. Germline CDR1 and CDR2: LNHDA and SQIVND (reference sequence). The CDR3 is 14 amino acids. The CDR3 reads CAISRGVGTDTQYF. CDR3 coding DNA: TGTGCCATCAGTCGGGGGGTGGGAACAGATACGCAGTATTTT. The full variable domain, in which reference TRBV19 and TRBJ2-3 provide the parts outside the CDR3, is DGGITQSPKYLFRKEGQNVTLSCEQNLNHDAMYWYRQDPGQGLRLIYYSQIVNDFQKGDIAEGYSVSREKKESFPLTVTSAQKNPTAFYLCAISRGVGTDTQYFGPGTRLTVL.

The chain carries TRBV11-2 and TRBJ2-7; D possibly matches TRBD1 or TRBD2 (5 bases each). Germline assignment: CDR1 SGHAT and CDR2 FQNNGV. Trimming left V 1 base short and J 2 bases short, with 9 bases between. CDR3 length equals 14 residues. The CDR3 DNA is TGTGCCAGCAGCTTAGGCCGGGACCCCTACGAGCAGTACTTC. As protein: CASSLGRDPYEQYF. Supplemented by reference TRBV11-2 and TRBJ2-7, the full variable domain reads EAGVAQSPRYKIIEKRQSVAFWCNPISGHATLYWYQQILGQGPKLLIQFQNNGVVDDSQLPKDRFSAERLKGVDSTLKIQPAKLEDSAVYLCASSLGRDPYEQYFGPGTRLTVT.

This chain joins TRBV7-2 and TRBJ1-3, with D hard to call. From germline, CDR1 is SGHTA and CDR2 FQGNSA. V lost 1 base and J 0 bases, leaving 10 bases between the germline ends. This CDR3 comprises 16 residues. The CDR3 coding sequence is TGTGCCAGCAGCTTAGTGGGTTTACCCTCTGGAAACACCATATATTTT. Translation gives CASSLVGLPSGNTIYF.

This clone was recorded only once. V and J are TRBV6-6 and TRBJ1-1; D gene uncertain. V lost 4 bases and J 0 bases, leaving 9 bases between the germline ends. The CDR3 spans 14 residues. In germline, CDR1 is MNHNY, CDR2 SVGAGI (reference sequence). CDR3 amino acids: CASSSRDMNTEAFF. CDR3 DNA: TGTGCCAGCAGTTCCAGAGACATGAACACTGAAGCTTTCTTT.

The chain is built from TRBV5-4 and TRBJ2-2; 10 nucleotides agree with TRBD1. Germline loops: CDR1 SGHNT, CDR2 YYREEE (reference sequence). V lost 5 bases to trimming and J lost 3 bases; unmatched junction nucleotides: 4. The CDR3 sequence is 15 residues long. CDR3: CASRTGTGDTGELFF. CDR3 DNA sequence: TGTGCCAGCAGAACCGGGACAGGGGACACCGGGGAGCTGTTTTTT.

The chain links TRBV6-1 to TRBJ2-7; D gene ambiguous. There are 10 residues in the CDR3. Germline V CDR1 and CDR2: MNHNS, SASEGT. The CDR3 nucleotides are TGTGGCATCGGAACCTACGAGCAGTACTTC. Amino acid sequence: CGIGTYEQYF.

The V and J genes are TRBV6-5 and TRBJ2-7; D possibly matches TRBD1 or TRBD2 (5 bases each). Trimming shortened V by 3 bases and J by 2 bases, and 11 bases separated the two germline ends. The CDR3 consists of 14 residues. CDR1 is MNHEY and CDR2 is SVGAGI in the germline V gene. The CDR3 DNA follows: TGTGCCAGCAGTTATCGGGACCCCCCCTACGAGCAGTACTTC. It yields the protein CASSYRDPPYEQYF.

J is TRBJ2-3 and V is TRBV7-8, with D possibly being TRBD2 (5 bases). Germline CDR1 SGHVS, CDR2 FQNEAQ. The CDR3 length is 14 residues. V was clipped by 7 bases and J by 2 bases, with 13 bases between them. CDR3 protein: CASIEGQHTDTQYF. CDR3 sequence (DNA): TGTGCCAGCATAGAGGGTCAACACACAGATACGCAGTATTTT.